One and the same sample provided the 24 T cell receptor beta chains below, sequenced in a study of cytomegalovirus exposure and HLA in healthy donors. The PCR used 60 Vbeta and 13 Jbeta primers. TCRdb's copy holds only in-frame clones and misses some; the assay was immunoSEQ multiplex PCR. The sample lists about 130,000 clones; about 85% were seen once. Sequencing used PBMCs. The receptor set was obtained from a man aged 18 to 30 in good health and CMV-seropositive.

CDR3 coding DNA: TGCGCCAGCAGCCAAGACCCGGTCACGGATCGACTCGCCTACAATGAGCAGTTCTTC. It yields the protein CASSQDPVTDRLAYNEQFF. The gene calls are TRBV4-3 and TRBJ2-1; D is undetermined. The V and J ends lost 0 bases and 2 bases respectively, with 20 bases between them. The CDR3 consists of 19 residues. Germline V CDR1 and CDR2: LGHNA, YSLEER.

The chain couples TRBV11-2 to TRBJ1-1; no reliable D call. V was trimmed by 1 base and J by 7 bases, leaving 7 bases between them. Germline CDR1 reads SGHAT; CDR2 reads FQNNGV. The CDR3 spans 12 residues. The CDR3 sequence: CASSLVAREAFF. The CDR3 DNA reads as TGTGCCAGCAGCTTAGTAGCACGTGAAGCTTTCTTT.

The CDR3 sequence: CASSLQVPDGYTF. DNA of the CDR3: TGTGCCAGCAGTCTGCAGGTTCCAGACGGCTACACCTTC. V gene TRBV5-6 combines with J gene TRBJ1-2; D gene uncertain. V was cut by 5 bases and J by 8 bases, with 16 bases left in between. Looked up from germline, CDR1 is SGHDT and CDR2 is YYEEEE. The CDR3 runs 13 residues.

V gene TRBV7-2 combines with J gene TRBJ2-1; 7 bases agree with TRBD2. V dropped 5 bases and J dropped 3; count of bases not matched to a gene: 7. The germline V gene encodes CDR1 SGHTA and CDR2 FQGNSA. The CDR3 has 15 amino acids. CDR3 bases: TGTGCCAGCAGCCTCATCGGGGGGAACTACAATGAGCAGTTCTTC. Translated, it gives CASSLIGGNYNEQFF.

V is TRBV7-6 and J is TRBJ2-6; 7 bases align to TRBD1. CDR1 and CDR2 from the germline V gene are SGHVS and FNYEAQ. Trimming removed 7 bases from V and 0 bases from J; junction bases left unmatched: 9. The CDR3 runs to 17 residues. This CDR3 is CASTEKDRDSGANVLTF. The CDR3 nucleotides read TGTGCCAGCACGGAAAAAGACAGGGACTCTGGGGCCAACGTCCTGACTTTC.

The CDR3 region is CASSLRQGEGTGELFF. Written as DNA, the CDR3 is TGTGCCAGCAGCTTAAGACAGGGCGAGGGTACCGGGGAGCTGTTTTTT. This rearrangement joins TRBV7-6 to TRBJ2-2, with TRBD1 identical over 7 bases. This CDR3 region has 16 residues. V was pared by 2 bases and J by 5 bases, with 8 bases of the junction left unmatched. Germline-derived CDR1 and CDR2 are SGHVS and FNYEAQ.

The V call is TRBV7-9, the J call TRBJ2-2; tentative D call: TRBD1 (5 bases). V was cut by 5 bases and J by 1 base, with 8 bases left in between. Germline CDR1 reads SEHNR; CDR2 reads FQNEAQ (reference sequence). CDR3 length: 14 amino acids. CDR3 protein: CASSDGQNTGELFF. Here the CDR3 DNA reads TGTGCCAGCAGCGACGGACAGAACACCGGGGAGCTGTTTTTT.

The CDR3 region has the DNA TGTGCCAGCAGTGCAAACTACGAGCAGTACTTC. Protein sequence: CASSANYEQYF. The V gene is TRBV2, the J gene TRBJ2-7; unclear D gene. Germline assignment: CDR1 SNHLY and CDR2 FYNNEI. The CDR3 length is 11 residues. V lost 4 bases to trimming and J lost 3 bases, with 4 bases between them. Drawing the rest from reference TRBV2 and TRBJ2-7, the complete variable domain is EPEVTQTPSHQVTQMGQEVILRCVPISNHLYFYWYRQILGQKVEFLVSFYNNEISEKSEIFDDQFSVERPDGSNFTLKIRSTKLEDSAMYFCASSANYEQYFGPGTRLTVT.

As regards this clone: One junction end disagrees with the germline gene, perhaps due to a read error. The chain has TRBV10-2 and TRBJ1-1; a weak D match, TRBD1 (5 bases). There are 13 residues in the CDR3. Germline-derived CDR1 and CDR2 are WSHSY and SAAADI. CDR3 sequence: CASSDFRVSEAFF. CDR3 in DNA: TGCGCCAGCAGTGATTTCAGGGTGAGTGAAGCTTTTTTT.

The chain carries TRBV6-4 and TRBJ2-2, with a tentative D call TRBD2 (5 bases). Per germline, CDR1 MRHNA and CDR2 SNTAGT. Deletions cut 8 bases from V and 1 base from J, with 14 bases between. The CDR3 loop spans 15 amino acids. The CDR3 region has the DNA TGTGCCAGCTCAGAAGAGGCGGGGAACACCGGGGAGCTGTTTTTT. Its translation is CASSEEAGNTGELFF.

The chain combines TRBV7-2 with TRBJ1-5; no definite D call. Trimming left V 1 base short and J 4 bases short, with 14 bases between. Looked up from germline, CDR1 is SGHTA and CDR2 is FQGNSA. The CDR3 contains 16 residues. In nucleotides, the CDR3 is TGTGCCAGCAGCTTAGTTGGAGGGTCGACTAATCAGCCCCAGCATTTT. This sequence encodes CASSLVGGSTNQPQHF.

The gene calls are TRBV19 and TRBJ1-5, with 8 bases fitting TRBD1. J gave up 3 bases and V 10 bases, and 11 bases lay outside the gene matches. The CDR3 spans 15 residues. Germline V gives CDR1 LNHDA, CDR2 SQIVND (reference sequence). CDR3 loop: CATKGGQEYNQPQHF. For the CDR3, the DNA is TGTGCCACAAAGGGGGGACAGGAGTACAATCAGCCCCAGCATTTT.

This clone was picked up one time. This chain uses TRBV11-2 with TRBJ2-7; D remains ambiguous. The CDR3 is 13 residues long. V dropped 5 bases and J dropped 2 bases, with 10 bases sitting between them. Germline lookup yields CDR1 SGHAT and CDR2 FQNNGV. DNA of the CDR3: TGTGCCAGCAGCGACATTCGGCCCTACGAGCAGTACTTC. It codes for CASSDIRPYEQYF.

This clone was seen just once. This sequence joins TRBV7-9 and TRBJ1-2; D is ambiguous. Trimming cost V 1 base and J 5 bases, with 20 bases left between them. This CDR3 is built from 17 residues. In germline, CDR1 is SEHNR, CDR2 FQNEAQ (reference sequence). The chain's CDR3 is CASSLGDPGVKKYGYTF. For the CDR3, the DNA is TGTGCCAGCAGCTTAGGTGATCCGGGAGTGAAAAAGTATGGCTACACCTTC.

This clone appeared once. V is TRBV2 and J is TRBJ2-1, with D possibly matching TRBD2 (5 bases). Germline CDR1 SNHLY, CDR2 FYNNEI. The germline V and J ends were trimmed by 7 bases and 8 bases, with 18 bases remaining between them. The CDR3 sequence is 14 residues long. DNA for the CDR3: TGTGCCAGCACTATCGGTTGGCCGGGGTATGAGCAGTTCTTC. Protein: CASTIGWPGYEQFF.

The V and J genes are TRBV6-5 and TRBJ1-2; TRBD1 might be the D (5 bases). Per germline, CDR1 MNHEY and CDR2 SVGAGI. The CDR3 runs 14 residues. Trimming took 6 bases from V and 4 from J, leaving 15 bases between them. The CDR3: CASSPPGQGYGYTF. DNA for the CDR3: TGTGCCAGCAGCCCCCCAGGGCAGGGCTATGGCTACACCTTC.

This clone was seen more than once but under ten times. The chain joins TRBV6-5 to TRBJ1-2; D gene ambiguous. CDR1 is MNHEY and CDR2 is SVGAGI in the germline V gene. Between the trimmed V and J ends, which lost 6 bases and 7 bases, there was a span of 18 bases. The CDR3 consists of 14 residues. The chain's CDR3 is CASRQTGEGGGYTF. DNA of the CDR3: TGTGCCAGCAGGCAAACCGGGGAAGGTGGTGGCTACACCTTC.

The V gene is TRBV21-1, the J gene TRBJ2-7; the listed D gene, TRBD1, was not tested against the DNA. TRBV21-1 represents a pseudogene. This CDR3 spans 15 amino acids. This chain's CDR3 is CASSKGTGPDYEQYF. The CDR3 nucleotides are TGTGCCAGCAGCAAGGGGACAGGGCCGGACTACGAGCAGTACTTC.

The V and J genes are TRBV30 and TRBJ1-1, with 7 bases identical to TRBD1. The germline V gene has CDR1 GTSNPN and CDR2 SVGIG (reference sequence). J lost 0 bases, V lost 1 base, and 5 bases had no gene match. This CDR3 contains 15 residues. CDR3 DNA sequence: TGTGCCTGGAGTGGGGGCAGGGGGGTGAACACTGAAGCTTTCTTT. This codes for CAWSGGRGVNTEAFF.

This chain joins TRBV5-1 and TRBJ2-1; D is unclear. CDR1 SGHRS and CDR2 YFSETQ come from the germline V gene. This CDR3 is 17 amino acids long. Trimming cost V 2 bases and J 0 bases, with 15 bases left between them. Written as DNA, the CDR3 is TGCGCCAGCAGCTTCCAACCCGCGGAGAGCTCCTACAATGAGCAGTTCTTC. It translates to CASSFQPAESSYNEQFF.

This clone has only one observation. The CDR3 loop reads CASRPTGDNQPQHF. The CDR3 DNA reads as TGTGCCAGCAGACCGACCGGGGACAATCAGCCCCAGCATTTT. The rearrangement links TRBV6-6 to TRBJ1-5, with unresolved D. From germline, CDR1 is MNHNY and CDR2 SVGAGI (reference sequence). The CDR3 contains 14 residues. Trimming pared 6 bases from V and 3 bases from J, leaving 12 bases between.

In this sample, this clone turned up many times. The J gene is TRBJ1-6, the V gene TRBV6-1; weak D call: TRBD1 (6 bases). The CDR3 consists of 15 residues. Trimming shortened V by 7 bases and J by 7 bases, and 17 bases separated the two germline ends. Germline lookup yields CDR1 MNHNS and CDR2 SASEGT. CDR3 in amino acids: CASTLTTGDNSPLHF. The CDR3, as DNA: TGTGCCAGCACCTTAACGACAGGAGACAATTCACCCCTCCACTTT.

The chain has TRBV2 and TRBJ1-5; 7 nucleotides line up with TRBD1. The CDR3 consists of 15 residues. The V segment lost 5 bases and the J segment 4 bases; nucleotides outside the gene matches: 8. Per the germline V gene, CDR1 is SNHLY and CDR2 is FYNNEI. The CDR3 spells CASSHPGQLNQPQHF. The CDR3 nucleotides read TGTGCCAGCAGTCACCCGGGACAGTTAAATCAGCCCCAGCATTTT. Drawing the rest from reference TRBV2 and TRBJ1-5, the complete variable domain is EPEVTQTPSHQVTQMGQEVILRCVPISNHLYFYWYRQILGQKVEFLVSFYNNEISEKSEIFDDQFSVERPDGSNFTLKIRSTKLEDSAMYFCASSHPGQLNQPQHFGDGTRLSIL.

The V call is TRBV29-1, the J call TRBJ2-1; 7 bases are shared with TRBD2. CDR3 length: 13 amino acids. Germline V lookup: CDR1 SQVTM, CDR2 ANQGSEA. The V gene end was trimmed by 4 bases and the J gene end by 7 bases; junction bases not matched to a gene: 7. This chain's CDR3 is CSVGITGGNEQFF. DNA for the CDR3: TGCAGCGTTGGTATTACGGGAGGAAATGAGCAGTTCTTC.